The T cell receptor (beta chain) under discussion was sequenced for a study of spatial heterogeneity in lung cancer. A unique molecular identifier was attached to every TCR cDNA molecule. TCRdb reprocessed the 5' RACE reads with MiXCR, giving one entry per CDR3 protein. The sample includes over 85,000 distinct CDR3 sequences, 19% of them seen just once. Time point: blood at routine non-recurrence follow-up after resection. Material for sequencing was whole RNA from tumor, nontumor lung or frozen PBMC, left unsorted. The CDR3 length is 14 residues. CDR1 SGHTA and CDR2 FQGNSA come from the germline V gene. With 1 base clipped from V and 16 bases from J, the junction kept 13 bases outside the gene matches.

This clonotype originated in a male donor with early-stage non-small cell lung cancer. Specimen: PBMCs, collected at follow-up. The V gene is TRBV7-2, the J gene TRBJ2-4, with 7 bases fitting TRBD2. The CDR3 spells CASSLGLTSTPPYF. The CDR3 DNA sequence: TGTGCCAGCAGCTTAGGCTTGACTAGCACGCCCCCTTACTTC.